Following are 21 T cell receptor beta chains from one sample sequenced in a study of cytomegalovirus exposure and HLA in healthy donors. Libraries were prepared by immunoSEQ multiplex PCR; TCRdb keeps only in-frame clonotypes and omits some of them. The profile shows roughly 120,000 clones, 80% to 90% of them singletons. Sequenced: PBMCs. The receptors were sampled from a man between 18 and 35 years old in good health and CMV-seropositive.

J is TRBJ1-4 and V is TRBV5-6, with D perhaps TRBD1 (5 bases). The CDR3 loop spans 14 amino acids. V lost 4 bases, J lost 8 bases, and 15 bases lay in between. Germline values: CDR1 SGHDT, CDR2 YYEEEE. CDR3 region: CASSLGAGEEKLFF. For the CDR3, the DNA is TGTGCCAGCAGCCTTGGGGCAGGAGAAGAAAAACTGTTTTTT.

CDR3 amino acids: CASGTGTTYEQYF. DNA of the CDR3: TGTGCCAGCGGGACAGGGACAACCTACGAGCAGTACTTC. The chain employs TRBV2 and TRBJ2-7; 9 bases line up with TRBD1. CDR1 and CDR2 from the germline V gene are SNHLY and FYNNEI. The CDR3 consists of 13 residues. V gave up 8 bases and J gave up 2 bases; unmatched junction bases: 4.

The CDR3 here is CASSGTSGGAETQYF. The CDR3 region has the DNA TGTGCCAGCAGCGGTACTAGCGGGGGGGCGGAGACCCAGTACTTC. The chain employs TRBV6-1 and TRBJ2-5; 13 bases line up with TRBD2. V trimming: 6 bases; J trimming: 5 bases; junction bases outside the gene matches: 6. Germline loops: CDR1 MNHNS, CDR2 SASEGT. This CDR3 region has 15 residues.

A single count supports this clone. The chain uses TRBV11-2 and TRBJ2-2; 8 nucleotides agree with TRBD2. CDR1 and CDR2 (germline): SGHAT, FQNNGV. The CDR3 covers 17 residues. V lost 5 bases to trimming and J lost 1 base; unmatched junction nucleotides: 9. The DNA for the CDR3 is TGTGCCAGCAGCCGTGGACTAGCCCCCCTGAACACCGGGGAGCTGTTTTTT. Amino acids: CASSRGLAPLNTGELFF.

This clone came up once. The rearrangement uses TRBV5-6 and TRBJ2-3, with 8 bases matching TRBD1. Looked up from germline, CDR1 is SGHDT and CDR2 is YYEEEE. V dropped 4 bases and J dropped 2; count of bases not matched to a gene: 9. CDR3 length: 16 amino acids. For the CDR3, the DNA is TGTGCCAGCAGCAGCGGACAGGGAAGGTTCACAGATACGCAGTATTTT. Protein sequence: CASSSGQGRFTDTQYF.

V and J are TRBV9 and TRBJ1-5; D remains unclear. Trimming removed 4 bases at V and 9 bases at J, with 17 bases between. The CDR3 covers 14 residues. Germline V lookup: CDR1 SGDLS, CDR2 YYNGEE. As DNA, the CDR3 is TGTGCCAGCAGCAACCACGAGCTCCCAGGGCCCCAGCATTTT. Residues: CASSNHELPGPQHF.

This clone was picked up a small number of times. J is TRBJ1-4 and V is TRBV7-2, with D unclear. The CDR3 runs 13 residues. Germline values: CDR1 SGHTA, CDR2 FQGNSA. V dropped 1 base and J dropped 5 bases, with 5 bases sitting between them. This chain's CDR3 is CASSLELNEKLFF. CDR3 in DNA: TGTGCCAGCAGCTTAGAACTAAATGAAAAACTGTTTTTT.

This chain joins TRBV27 and TRBJ2-1, with a possible D match to TRBD2 (5 bases). The CDR3 has 18 amino acids. Between the trimmed V and J ends, which lost 1 base and 3 bases, there was a span of 19 bases. Germline values: CDR1 MNHEY, CDR2 SMNVEV (reference sequence). The CDR3 DNA sequence: TGTGCCAGCAGTTTATATATGACCCCGGGATCCCACTACAATGAGCAGTTCTTC. It specifies CASSLYMTPGSHYNEQFF.

The gene calls are TRBV9 and TRBJ2-2; 9 nucleotides align to TRBD2. In germline, CDR1 is SGDLS, CDR2 YYNGEE. The CDR3 spans 15 residues. Trimming at V came to 3 bases and at J to 6 bases, leaving 6 bases not matched to a gene. The CDR3 here is CASSDGTSFPGELFF. The CDR3 coding sequence is TGTGCCAGCAGCGACGGGACTAGCTTTCCCGGGGAGCTGTTTTTT.

This clone was detected a few times. J is TRBJ2-7 and V is TRBV28; D may be TRBD2 (7 bases). The V end lost 5 bases, the J end lost 0 bases, and 20 bases lay between the germline ends. In germline, CDR1 is MDHEN, CDR2 SYDVKM. The CDR3 sequence is 17 residues long. Here the CDR3 reads CASSPEGGQLISYEQYF. The CDR3 bases are TGTGCCAGCAGTCCCGAGGGGGGGCAACTTATCTCCTACGAGCAGTACTTC.

The chain joins TRBV28 to TRBJ2-1; 8 nucleotides line up with TRBD1. V was pared by 5 bases and J by 3 bases, with 6 bases of the junction left unmatched. The CDR3 has 15 residues. From germline, CDR1 is MDHEN and CDR2 SYDVKM. The CDR3 sequence: CASSLGQVIYNEQFF. DNA of the CDR3: TGTGCCAGCAGTCTGGGACAGGTGATCTACAATGAGCAGTTCTTC. The variable domain in full, completed from reference TRBV28 and TRBJ2-1, reads DVKVTQSSRYLVKRTGEKVFLECVQDMDHENMFWYRQDPGLGLRLIYFSYDVKMKEKGDIPEGYSVSREKKERFSLILESASTNQTSMYLCASSLGQVIYNEQFFGPGTRLTVL.

The chain is built from TRBV28 and TRBJ1-1, with TRBD1 matching over 10 bases. Looked up from germline, CDR1 is MDHEN and CDR2 is SYDVKM. With V trimmed by 6 bases and J by 2 bases, 6 bases remained unmatched. The CDR3 sequence is 15 residues long. The CDR3 coding sequence is TGTGCCAGCAGCGGCCGGACAGGGGGAAACACTGAAGCTTTCTTT. Its protein product is CASSGRTGGNTEAFF.

The gene calls are TRBV9 and TRBJ2-2; no definite D call. Germline V gives CDR1 SGDLS, CDR2 YYNGEE. V was pared by 0 bases and J by 1 base, with 4 bases between. The CDR3 runs to 14 residues. The CDR3 bases are TGTGCCAGCAGCGTAGGAGGGAACACCGGGGAGCTGTTTTTT. This sequence encodes CASSVGGNTGELFF.

This rearrangement joins TRBV5-4 to TRBJ2-5; D is ambiguous. Trimming left V 3 bases short and J 5 bases short, with 5 bases between. Germline lookup yields CDR1 SGHNT and CDR2 YYREEE (reference sequence). The CDR3 has 11 residues. The CDR3 region is CASSYSETQYF. In DNA form, the CDR3 reads TGTGCCAGCAGCTATTCGGAGACCCAGTACTTC.

Only one count was recorded for this clone. This chain joins TRBV4-1 and TRBJ2-3; D possibly corresponds to TRBD1 (6 bases). V gave up 0 bases and J gave up 7 bases, with 17 bases separating them. Germline V lookup: CDR1 MGHRA, CDR2 YSYEKL. There are 16 residues in the CDR3. The CDR3 region is CASSQDQGRGVNTQYF. Here the CDR3 DNA reads TGCGCCAGCAGCCAAGATCAAGGCAGGGGAGTGAATACGCAGTATTTT.

In regard to this clone: The identical CDR3 is also encoded by other nucleotide sequences in the sample. The chain is built from TRBV11-2 and TRBJ2-3; D is undetermined. Trimming took 5 bases from V and 2 from J, leaving 5 bases between them. This CDR3 is 12 amino acids long. The V gene's germline CDR1 is SGHAT and CDR2 FQNNGV. The CDR3 region has the DNA TGTGCCAGCAGCCCATCCACAGATACGCAGTATTTT. This translates into CASSPSTDTQYF.

The chain couples TRBV4-1 to TRBJ1-2, with 8 positions matching TRBD1. Germline V lookup: CDR1 MGHRA, CDR2 YSYEKL. Trimming at V came to 4 bases and at J to 8 bases, leaving 9 bases not matched to a gene. The CDR3 has 14 amino acids. As DNA, the CDR3 is TGCGCCAGCAGCCGACTACAGGGGGTCTACGGCTACACCTTC. This gives the protein CASSRLQGVYGYTF.

The CDR3 region is CASSNTGGSYNSPLHF. DNA of the CDR3: TGTGCCAGTTCGAATACGGGGGGTTCCTATAATTCACCCCTCCACTTT. V gene TRBV19 combines with J gene TRBJ1-6; D possibly corresponds to TRBD1 (5 bases). Trimming cost V 8 bases and J 1 base, with 15 bases left between them. CDR1 LNHDA and CDR2 SQIVND come from the germline V gene (reference sequence). This CDR3 has 16 amino acids.

The V call is TRBV2, the J call TRBJ1-4, with 8 bases that match TRBD1. Germline values: CDR1 SNHLY, CDR2 FYNNEI. This CDR3 comprises 14 residues. Losses at the gene ends were 6 bases for V and 11 bases for J; bases not matched to a gene: 11. CDR3 DNA sequence: TGTGCCAGCAGGGACAGGGTAGGGGTTGAGAAACTGTTTTTT. It codes for CASRDRVGVEKLFF. Drawing the rest from reference TRBV2 and TRBJ1-4, the complete variable domain is EPEVTQTPSHQVTQMGQEVILRCVPISNHLYFYWYRQILGQKVEFLVSFYNNEISEKSEIFDDQFSVERPDGSNFTLKIRSTKLEDSAMYFCASRDRVGVEKLFFGSGTQLSVL.

This clone was seen more than once but under ten times. The DNA for the CDR3 is TGTGCCAGTAGTCCCCGGGACAGGGCCCCCTACGAGCAGTACTTC. It specifies CASSPRDRAPYEQYF. The chain employs TRBV19 and TRBJ2-7, with 9 nucleotides matching TRBD1. The CDR3 consists of 15 residues. Germline V gives CDR1 LNHDA, CDR2 SQIVND (reference sequence). Trimming at V came to 5 bases and at J to 2 bases, leaving 7 bases not matched to a gene.

The V call is TRBV28, the J call TRBJ1-3; no clear D gene. Trimming shortened V by 3 bases and J by 4 bases, and 4 bases separated the two germline ends. CDR1 is MDHEN, CDR2 SYDVKM, per germline. This CDR3 contains 12 residues. The DNA for the CDR3 is TGTGCCAGCAGTTTGTTAGGAAACACCATATATTTT. Encoded protein: CASSLLGNTIYF.